This T cell receptor beta chain originates from a study of shared clonotypes between healthy human individuals. On sorted subsets, replicate PCRs used roughly 190 ng DNA, or tens of thousands of T cell genomes. TCRdb keeps only in-frame clones here, not all; method: immunoSEQ multiplex PCR. The table includes hundreds of thousands of clones, about 80% detected once. CDR3 size: 13 residues. Looked up from germline, CDR1 is MNHEY and CDR2 is SMNVEV (reference sequence). Trimming pared 0 bases from V and 10 bases from J, leaving 12 bases between. In its sample, this clone was seen once. The J gene is TRBJ1-1, the V gene TRBV27; D is possibly TRBD1 (6 bases). The source of this sequence is a woman in her thirties in good health. Source material: memory CD4+ T cells sorted from blood. Subset meaning: CD45RA-negative fraction. The CDR3: CASSLSQGRPAFF. DNA for the CDR3: TGTGCCAGCAGTTTATCGCAGGGGCGGCCAGCTTTCTTT.